A selection of T cell receptor beta chains follows, all from one sample in a study of T-cell reconstitution after alpha-beta-depleted transplantation in children. One entry per CDR3 protein, called by TCRdb with MiXCR from the PCR reads. This sample has over 150,000 distinct CDR3 sequences, with about 7% found just once. Source: PBMCs, taken before TCRalphabeta/CD19-depleted stem cell transplant. The receptors originated from a boy aged 2 to 10 with acute lymphoblastic leukemia, due to receive a stem cell transplant. The CDR3 runs from the conserved cysteine through the conserved F or W. Fields, in order: J gene, D gene, V gene, clone size, CDR3 protein, CDR3 DNA. A D gene is named only where the DNA matches it firmly. Size is stated for part of the rows, as once, few or many counts, or as a class when the clone is expanded.

TRBJ2-2 - TRBV7-8 many CASSLVDGGNTGELFF TGTGCCAGCAGCTTAGTGGACGGAGGGAACACCGGGGAGCTGTTTTTT
TRBJ1-5 - TRBV9 few CASSVSGGESNQPQHF TGTGCCAGCAGCGTATCGGGCGGGGAGAGCAATCAGCCCCAGCATTTT
TRBJ2-7 - TRBV7-2 few CASLRENEQYF TGTGCCAGCTTACGTGAGAACGAGCAGTACTTC
TRBJ2-1 - TRBV14 - CASSLIDRFYNEQFF TGTGCCAGCAGTCTAATAGACAGATTTTACAATGAGCAGTTCTTC
TRBJ1-6 - TRBV10-3 many CAISEPSDNSPLHF TGTGCCATCAGTGAGCCGTCAGATAATTCACCCCTCCACTTT
TRBJ2-2 - TRBV7-2 few CASSLGPWSGELFF TGTGCCAGCAGCTTAGGACCCTGGTCCGGGGAGCTGTTTTTT
TRBJ2-3 - TRBV9 many CASSPWASRTDTQYF TGTGCCAGCAGCCCCTGGGCTAGCCGCACAGATACGCAGTATTTT
TRBJ2-1 - TRBV5-5 many CASSTKDSFHEQFF TGTGCCAGCAGCACCAAGGACAGCTTCCATGAGCAGTTCTTC
TRBJ2-1 - TRBV13 many CASSHSDNEQFF TGTGCCAGCAGCCACAGCGACAATGAGCAGTTCTTC
TRBJ2-7 TRBD2 TRBV7-8 many CASSPRTSGSYEQYF TGTGCCAGCAGCCCCCGGACTAGCGGGAGTTACGAGCAGTACTTC
TRBJ2-3 - TRBV29-1 many CSDRRVGADTQYF TGCAGCGATAGGAGAGTGGGCGCAGATACGCAGTATTTT
TRBJ2-4 - TRBV7-9 few CASSLASGRGVKNIQYF TGTGCCAGCAGCTTAGCATCGGGCAGGGGTGTCAAAAACATTCAGTACTTC
TRBJ2-1 - TRBV18 few CASSPRRNEQFF TGTGCCAGCTCACCGAGGAGGAATGAGCAGTTCTTC
TRBJ2-7 - TRBV20-1 many CSASTRDYEQYF TGCAGTGCTAGTACTAGGGACTACGAGCAGTACTTC
TRBJ2-7 - TRBV10-2 many CASSETQTGSFPTYEQYF TGCGCCAGCAGTGAGACACAGACAGGCTCATTTCCCACCTACGAGCAGTACTTC
TRBJ1-4 TRBD1 TRBV28 many CASSDRGYEKLFF TGTGCCAGTTCTGACAGGGGTTACGAAAAACTGTTTTTT
TRBJ1-4 - TRBV18 few CASSLPTATNEKLFF TGTGCCAGCTCACTGCCGACAGCAACTAATGAAAAACTGTTTTTT
TRBJ1-5 - TRBV3-1 - CASSQGGRLSNQPQHF TGTGCCAGCAGCCAAGGCGGACGACTTAGCAATCAGCCCCAGCATTTT
TRBJ2-7 - TRBV4-2 many CASGGTEQYF TGTGCCAGCGGGGGGACTGAGCAGTACTTC